This T cell receptor beta chain comes out of a study of T cells in Graves' hyperthyroidism and ophthalmopathy. Authors of the study amplified TCR beta CDR3 regions from RNA transcripts. RT-PCR in the first round (using the HTBI primer set) targeted the TCR CDR3. Using its own MiXCR run on the multiplex PCR reads, TCRdb lists one record per CDR3 protein. The sample holds some 760,000 distinct CDR3 sequences, approximately 15% seen once. Germline values: CDR1 SEHNR, CDR2 FQNEAQ (reference sequence). V lost 5 bases, J lost 3 bases, and 15 bases stayed unmatched. The CDR3 loop spans 19 amino acids. General observations from the study: Patients with ophthalmopathy were separated from those with stable hyperthyroidism by a 13 V-J model. Among thyroid clonotypes expanded above 0.001, most also appeared in blood.

This clonotype was seen ten or more times. Its specificity is not known. The material sequenced was blood. The chain combines TRBV7-9 with TRBJ2-3; TRBD2 aligns across 12 bases. The sequence derives from a woman between 18 and 29 years old with Graves' hyperthyroidism. The CDR3 sequence is CASSIPLWRTSGMTDTQYF. Here the CDR3 DNA reads TGTGCCAGCAGCATACCCTTGTGGAGGACTAGCGGGATGACAGATACGCAGTATTTT.